A selection of T cell receptor beta chains follows, all from one sample in a study of radiotherapy plus CTLA-4 blockade in lung cancer. The method was immunoSEQ multiplex PCR; TCRdb's version includes in-frame clones alone and lacks a portion of them. The table records about 45,000 clones, roughly 65% of them present only once. Here the sequenced sample was peripheral blood, taken from a patient treated with radiotherapy plus ipilimumab. The receptors shown here come from a human donor with non-small cell lung cancer who had a partial response to radiotherapy plus ipilimumab. CDR3s include the opening cysteine and the closing phenylalanine or tryptophan. Each record gives: clone size, V gene, J gene, CDR3 protein. The size of a clone is reported for some rows only, either as once, few or many, or as a class for expanded clones.

size: -; V: TRBV9; J: TRBJ2-7; CDR3: CASSVEQGGSYEQYF
size: -; V: TRBV18; J: TRBJ1-2; CDR3: CASSPPDRREGYTF
size: once; V: TRBV10-3; J: TRBJ1-1; CDR3: CAISEGRTGGIEAFF
size: -; V: TRBV5-4; J: TRBJ2-5; CDR3: CASSLASGGTTETQYF
size: -; V: TRBV25-1; J: TRBJ2-1; CDR3: CASSARQGFYNEQFF
size: -; V: TRBV7-2; J: TRBJ2-3; CDR3: CAISGGRFTDTQYF
size: -; V: TRBV4-2; J: TRBJ2-3; CDR3: CASSQVSLLAANTDTQYF
size: -; V: TRBV29-1; J: TRBJ2-7; CDR3: CSVGQDYSYEQYF
size: -; V: TRBV6-1; J: TRBJ2-5; CDR3: CASSSPGGMQETQYF
size: -; V: TRBV6-1; J: TRBJ1-5; CDR3: CASSGQGDQPQHF
size: -; V: TRBV20-1; J: TRBJ2-7; CDR3: CSVDRGNEQYF
size: -; V: TRBV2; J: TRBJ2-7; CDR3: CASRLQGNSYEQYF
size: -; V: TRBV27; J: TRBJ2-2; CDR3: CASTLFGLAGGDTGELFF
size: -; V: TRBV5-1; J: TRBJ2-1; CDR3: CASSTGLADYNEQFF
size: few; V: TRBV7-2; J: TRBJ1-1; CDR3: CASSLEQVTEAFF
size: -; V: TRBV7-3; J: TRBJ1-5; CDR3: CASSLGGTQPQHF
size: -; V: TRBV10-3; J: TRBJ1-2; CDR3: CAISEGLQSYGYTF
size: -; V: TRBV28; J: TRBJ1-1; CDR3: CASSFSDRDAEAFF
size: few; V: TRBV7-2; J: TRBJ2-1; CDR3: CASSLDTVNEQFF
size: -; V: TRBV4-3; J: TRBJ2-5; CDR3: CASSRGSGLAGQETQYF
size: -; V: TRBV4-1; J: TRBJ2-5; CDR3: CASSQDDRRGKTQYF
size: -; V: TRBV4-2; J: TRBJ1-2; CDR3: CASSQTLSGYGYTF
size: -; V: TRBV27; J: -; CDR3: CASSLNRAYEQYF
size: -; V: TRBV20-1; J: TRBJ2-1; CDR3: CSATERGEQFF
size: -; V: TRBV6-5; J: TRBJ1-5; CDR3: CASKTGSLDHQPQHF
size: -; V: TRBV6-6; J: TRBJ1-5; CDR3: CASCYRDRNQPQHF
size: -; V: TRBV4-2; J: TRBJ2-1; CDR3: CASSQEATSSYNEQFF
size: few; V: TRBV6-5; J: TRBJ2-1; CDR3: CASSYGLAGGLNEQFF
size: -; V: TRBV6-1; J: TRBJ1-5; CDR3: CASRQTGRNQPQHF
size: -; V: TRBV2; J: TRBJ2-4; CDR3: CASRAGGAGIQYF
size: -; V: TRBV6-5; J: TRBJ1-4; CDR3: CASSSRGTEYEKLFF
size: -; V: TRBV19; J: TRBJ1-2; CDR3: CASTPRTGDFYGYTF
size: once; V: TRBV7-9; J: TRBJ2-1; CDR3: CASSLVFGLAGAYNEQFF
size: -; V: TRBV29-1; J: TRBJ2-3; CDR3: CSVEGLTSGNTDTQYF
size: -; V: TRBV7-9; J: TRBJ1-2; CDR3: CASSLAREDGYTF
size: -; V: TRBV5-1; J: TRBJ1-1; CDR3: CASSLETGQLRTEAFF
size: few; V: TRBV4-2; J: TRBJ1-5; CDR3: CASSLEGSNQPQHF
size: -; V: TRBV2; J: TRBJ1-1; CDR3: CASTGEFDTEAFF
size: -; V: TRBV7-4; J: TRBJ2-7; CDR3: CASVATGVTYEQYF
size: -; V: TRBV27; J: TRBJ2-3; CDR3: CASGREQLDTQYF
size: -; V: TRBV6-5; J: TRBJ2-7; CDR3: CASSYGGQGFHYEQYF
size: -; V: TRBV7-2; J: TRBJ2-2; CDR3: CATQQGHANTGELFF
size: -; V: TRBV6-1; J: TRBJ2-4; CDR3: CASSDPVTGPGNIQYF
size: -; V: TRBV18; J: TRBJ2-2; CDR3: CASSGQITGELFF
size: -; V: TRBV10-3; J: TRBJ2-5; CDR3: CAISEQGGGPGETQYF
size: -; V: TRBV7-2; J: TRBJ2-3; CDR3: CASSLEAGTDTQYF
size: -; V: TRBV10-3; J: TRBJ2-5; CDR3: CAIRIRGGAQETQYF
size: -; V: TRBV18; J: TRBJ1-2; CDR3: CASSHRDSAVDGYTF
size: few; V: TRBV2; J: TRBJ1-5; CDR3: CASSEFNSNQPQHF
size: -; V: TRBV6-6; J: TRBJ2-7; CDR3: CASSPRGSGVYEQYF
size: few; V: TRBV10-3; J: TRBJ2-7; CDR3: CATSDRASYEQYF
size: -; V: TRBV27; J: TRBJ2-1; CDR3: CASSLRGGSTTNEQFF
size: -; V: TRBV2; J: TRBJ2-3; CDR3: CASSGTGADTQYF
size: once; V: TRBV18; J: TRBJ2-2; CDR3: CASSQLAENTGELFF